These T cell receptor beta chains were read from a single sample in a study of T cells after yellow fever vaccination. Each CDR3 protein is one row after TCRdb ran MiXCR on the 5' RACE reads. The sample holds roughly 120,000 distinct CDR3 sequences, 7.2% seen once. The material was CD4+ T cells sorted from PBMCs, obtained roughly 46 days after the first yellow fever vaccination. The origin of the receptors is a young man who received the YFV17D yellow fever vaccine. CDR3s include the opening cysteine and the closing phenylalanine or tryptophan. Fields, in order: D gene, J gene, clone size, V gene, CDR3 DNA, CDR3 protein. The D gene is left open where the match is weak. Size is omitted from some rows. Given values are once, few, many or a class for expanded clones.

TRBD1	TRBJ2-4	few	TRBV20-1	TGCAGTGCTAGACCCCAAGGACAGGGAGTCATGGACATTCAGTACTTC	CSARPQGQGVMDIQYF
NA	TRBJ1-1	many	TRBV5-1	TGCGCCAGCACTGGGTCCGATTTTAACACTGAAGCTTTCTTT	CASTGSDFNTEAFF
NA	TRBJ1-2	many	TRBV28	TGTGCCAGCAGTTTATACGTTTACTATGGCTACACCTTC	CASSLYVYYGYTF
TRBD1	TRBJ1-2	many	TRBV5-1	TGCGCCAGCAGCTTGGGGCTCGGACAGGGCTATGGCTACACCTTC	CASSLGLGQGYGYTF
NA	TRBJ2-3	many	TRBV10-3	TGTGCCATCAGTGAGTCGACAGCAGATACGCAGTATTTT	CAISESTADTQYF
NA	TRBJ1-3	many	TRBV20-1	TGCAGTGCCCTGGCCGGGACATCGGGTGGAAACACCATATATTTT	CSALAGTSGGNTIYF
NA	TRBJ2-1	NA	TRBV7-2	TGTGCCAGCAGCTTTGACAGATTCTACAATGAGCAGTTCTTC	CASSFDRFYNEQFF
TRBD1	TRBJ1-5	NA	TRBV6-2/TRBV6-3	TGTGCCAGCAGACGGACAGGGGCTTATTGGCCCCAGCATTTT	CASRRTGAYWPQHF
TRBD1	TRBJ2-2	many	TRBV5-1	TGCGCCAGCAGCTTCCAGGGGGCGCACGGGGAGCTGTTTTTT	CASSFQGAHGELFF
NA	TRBJ1-2	many	TRBV29-1	TGCAGCGCCGGGGGTTTGCCCTGGGATGGCTACACCTTC	CSAGGLPWDGYTF
NA	TRBJ2-7	few	TRBV7-3	TGTGCCAGCAGCCCTGGCTGGGGGGCCTCCTACGAGCAGTACTTC	CASSPGWGASYEQYF
NA	TRBJ2-3	few	TRBV27	TGTGCCAGCAGTTTAAGTTTCACGACAAGCACAGATACGCAGTATTTT	CASSLSFTTSTDTQYF
NA	TRBJ1-1	many	TRBV28	TGTGCCAGCAGCTCCCCAGGGGAGAGTGATGAAGCTTTCTTT	CASSSPGESDEAFF
NA	TRBJ2-2	many	TRBV7-7	TGTGCTAGCAGCTTATCCCCACGGTCCACCGGGGAGCTGTTTTTT	CASSLSPRSTGELFF
NA	TRBJ2-1	many	TRBV20-1	TGCAGTGCTAGGACGGAGAGACATGAGCAGTTCTTC	CSARTERHEQFF
NA	TRBJ1-2	many	TRBV2	TGTGCCAGCAGAGACACAGGAGACTATGGCTACACCTTC	CASRDTGDYGYTF
NA	TRBJ1-2	NA	TRBV21-1	TGTGCCAGCAGCAAAGGAAAACAGGGGGCCCCTGGCTACACCTTC	CASSKGKQGAPGYTF
NA	TRBJ2-1	many	TRBV6-1	TGTGCCAGCAGTGAAGCGCGCCAGTGGGGGTTCGATGAGCAGTTCTTC	CASSEARQWGFDEQFF
NA	TRBJ1-2	NA	TRBV12-3/TRBV12-4	TGTGCCAGCAGTTTAGGGACTTACTATGGCTACACCTTC	CASSLGTYYGYTF
NA	TRBJ1-4	many	TRBV30	TGTGCCTGGAGGCCAACTAATGAAAAACTGTTTTTT	CAWRPTNEKLFF
TRBD1	TRBJ2-5	many	TRBV20-1	TGCAGTGCTAGAGGGTACAGGGGGGAGACCCAGTACTTC	CSARGYRGETQYF
NA	TRBJ2-5	many	TRBV20-1	TGCAGTGCCAATCAAGAGACCCAGTACTTC	CSANQETQYF
TRBD2	TRBJ2-5	NA	TRBV5-1	TGCGCCAGCAGCCCTACTAGCGGGGAAGAGACCCAGTACTTC	CASSPTSGEETQYF
TRBD2	TRBJ2-5	many	TRBV7-8	TGTGCCAGCAGCTTACTAATAGCGGGGAGAGAGACCCAGTACTTC	CASSLLIAGRETQYF
NA	TRBJ2-3	many	TRBV20-1	TGCAGACCTAAGGACCGGGGCGGGACGCAGTATTTT	CRPKDRGGTQYF
NA	TRBJ2-1	many	TRBV3-1	TGTGCCAGCAGCTTGTACAATGAGCAGTTCTTC	CASSLYNEQFF
NA	TRBJ2-3	NA	TRBV7-2	TGTGCCAGCAGCTCCCGGGCCACAGATACGCAGTATTTT	CASSSRATDTQYF
NA	TRBJ1-6	many	TRBV12-3/TRBV12-4	TGTGCCAGCAGTTTTATCCATTCACCCCTCCACTTT	CASSFIHSPLHF
NA	TRBJ2-1	many	TRBV20-1	TGCAGTGCTAGTAGAAGAGGCGATTCTGGGTACAATGAGCAGTTCTTC	CSASRRGDSGYNEQFF
NA	TRBJ2-2	NA	TRBV20-1	TGCAGTGCTAGCGATAACACCGGGGAGCTGTTTTTT	CSASDNTGELFF
NA	TRBJ1-5	many	TRBV24-1	TGTGCCACCAGTGGGGTATTGGGGAACCAGCATTTT	CATSGVLGNQHF
NA	TRBJ2-3	NA	TRBV29-1	TGCAGCATGGACACGAACGGCGATACGCAGTATTTT	CSMDTNGDTQYF
NA	TRBJ2-2	many	TRBV12-3/TRBV12-4	TGTGCCAGCAGTTTAAGGAACTTCACGAGATGGACCGGGGAGCTGTTTTTT	CASSLRNFTRWTGELFF
TRBD2	TRBJ2-1	many	TRBV24-1	TGTGCCACCAGTCGGACTAGCGGGGTAGAGTACAATGAGCAGTTCTTC	CATSRTSGVEYNEQFF
NA	TRBJ2-5	NA	TRBV7-9	TGTGCCAGCAGCTTAATTCGCCGGGGCTGGATGGAGACCCAGTACTTC	CASSLIRRGWMETQYF
NA	TRBJ2-3	many	TRBV14	TGTGCCAGCAGCCAAGACCTGGCCAGGGCGCAGTATTTT	CASSQDLARAQYF
NA	TRBJ2-5	many	TRBV7-2	TGTGCCAGCGGGCTTGTTCCGGGGGAGACCCAGTACTTC	CASGLVPGETQYF
TRBD1	TRBJ1-5	many	TRBV6-5	TGTGCCAGCAGTCCCCGACAGGGACCCGATCAGCCCCAGCATTTT	CASSPRQGPDQPQHF
TRBD1	TRBJ2-2	NA	TRBV19	TGTGCCAGTAGTATAGATATCGTTGCAGGGGGTGACACCGGGGAGCTGTTTTTT	CASSIDIVAGGDTGELFF